The 8 T cell receptor beta chains below come from one sample, sequenced in a study of response to subunit inactivated influenza vaccine. TCRdb called the RT-PCR reads again in MiXCR, with one record for every CDR3 protein. The table includes approximately 570,000 distinct CDR3 sequences, roughly 8.2% detected once. Sequencing used PBMCs from blood, obtained less than 25 months after vaccination. These receptors all stem from a man between 50 and 70 years old who received an inactivated influenza vaccine.

At least ten counts were recorded for this clonotype. The V call is TRBV2, the J call TRBJ2-1, with TRBD2 matching 11 bases. CDR1 and CDR2 from the germline V gene are SNHLY and FYNNEI. V shed 6 bases and J 8 bases; nucleotides not matched to a gene: 3. The CDR3 has 13 amino acids. CDR3 sequence: CASRGTSGDEQFF. The CDR3 nucleotides are TGTGCCAGCAGAGGGACTAGCGGTGATGAGCAGTTCTTC.

This clonotype was counted at least ten times. The chain couples TRBV5-1 to TRBJ1-1, with D possibly matching TRBD1 (6 bases). V was shortened by 5 bases and J by 1 base, with 9 bases between the two germline ends. The CDR3 runs to 13 residues. Germline V gene data show CDR1 as SGHRS and CDR2 as YFSETQ. CDR3 in amino acids: CASSGQPNTEAFF. DNA of the CDR3: TGCGCCAGCAGTGGACAGCCGAACACTGAAGCTTTCTTT.

This clonotype was counted ten times or more. The J gene is TRBJ2-1, the V gene TRBV10-3; TRBD2 matches at 8 bases. The CDR3 covers 16 residues. Germline V gene sequence: CDR1 ENHRY, CDR2 SYGVKD. The J segment lost 3 bases and the V segment lost 4 bases, leaving 8 bases of the junction unmatched. For the CDR3, the DNA is TGTGCCATCAGTGGTACTAGCGGAACTTTCTACAATGAGCAGTTCTTC. This sequence encodes CAISGTSGTFYNEQFF.

The gene calls are TRBV5-5 and TRBJ2-2; perhaps TRBD2 as D (6 bases). CDR3 size: 14 residues. The germline V gene encodes CDR1 SGHKS and CDR2 YYEKEE (reference sequence). V was clipped by 6 bases and J by 5 bases, with 14 bases between them. The chain's CDR3 is CASTPRGGTGELFF. The CDR3 DNA is TGTGCCAGCACCCCCCGTGGGGGGACCGGGGAGCTGTTTTTT. Together with reference TRBV5-5 and TRBJ2-2, the CDR3 gives the full variable domain: DAGVTQSPTHLIKTRGQQVTLRCSPISGHKSVSWYQQVLGQGPQFIFQYYEKEERGRGNFPDRFSARQFPNYSSELNVNALLLGDSALYLCASTPRGGTGELFFGEGSRLTVL.

Comment on this clonotype: This clone may be a read error of a much larger clone one base away. The chain links TRBV6-2 or TRBV6-3 to TRBJ2-7; no definite D call. The ends were cut back, 5 bases at V and 0 bases at J, with 5 bases in the middle. Germline values: CDR1 MNHEY, CDR2 SVGEGT. This CDR3 region has 12 residues. The CDR3 sequence is CASSTLSYEQYF. The CDR3 nucleotides read TGTGCCAGCAGTACCCTCTCCTACGAGCAGTACTTC.

This clonotype was counted between two and nine times. The V gene is TRBV18, the J gene TRBJ2-2; 10 positions match TRBD1. Germline V gene sequence: CDR1 KGHSH, CDR2 LQKENI. The trim removed 3 bases at V and 0 bases at J, leaving 4 bases unmatched. The length of the CDR3 is 17 residues. This CDR3 is CASSPSGQGANTGELFF. The CDR3 DNA follows: TGTGCCAGCTCACCCTCCGGACAGGGGGCGAACACCGGGGAGCTGTTTTTT.

This clonotype occurred a few times. Here the CDR3 reads CASTRTDRGNIQYF. In nucleotides, the CDR3 is TGTGCCAGCACCCGTACGGACAGGGGAAACATTCAGTACTTC. This chain links TRBV12-3 or TRBV12-4 with TRBJ2-4; 9 nucleotides align to TRBD1. This CDR3 region has 14 residues. With 7 bases clipped from V and 6 bases from J, the junction kept 7 bases outside the gene matches.

This clonotype has just a few counts. This chain links TRBV20-1 with TRBJ1-2; unclear D gene. Germline-derived CDR1 and CDR2 are DFQATT and SNEGSKA (reference sequence). There are 13 residues in the CDR3. V was clipped by 3 bases and J by 4 bases, with 12 bases between them. CDR3 sequence (DNA): TGCAGTGCTAGTGGGGTAGAGCCCTATGGCTACACCTTC. Amino acids: CSASGVEPYGYTF.